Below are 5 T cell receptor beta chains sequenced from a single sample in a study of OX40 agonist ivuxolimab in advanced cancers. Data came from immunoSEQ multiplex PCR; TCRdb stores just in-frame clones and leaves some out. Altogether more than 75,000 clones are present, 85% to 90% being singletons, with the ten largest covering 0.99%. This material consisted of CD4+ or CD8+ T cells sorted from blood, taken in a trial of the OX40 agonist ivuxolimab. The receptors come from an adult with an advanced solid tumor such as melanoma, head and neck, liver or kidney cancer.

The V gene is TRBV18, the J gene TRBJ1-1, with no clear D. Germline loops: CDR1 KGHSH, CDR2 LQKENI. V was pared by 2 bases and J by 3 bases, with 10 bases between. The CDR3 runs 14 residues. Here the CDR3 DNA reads TGTGCCAGCTCACCAAGAGTTACTGACACTGAAGCTTTCTTT. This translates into CASSPRVTDTEAFF.

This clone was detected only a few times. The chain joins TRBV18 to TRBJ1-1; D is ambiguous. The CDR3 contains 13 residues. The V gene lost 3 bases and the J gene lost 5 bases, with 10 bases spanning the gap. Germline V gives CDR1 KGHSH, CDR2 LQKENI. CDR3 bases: TGTGCCAGCTCACCGGAAAAACGGACTGAAGCTTTCTTT. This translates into CASSPEKRTEAFF.

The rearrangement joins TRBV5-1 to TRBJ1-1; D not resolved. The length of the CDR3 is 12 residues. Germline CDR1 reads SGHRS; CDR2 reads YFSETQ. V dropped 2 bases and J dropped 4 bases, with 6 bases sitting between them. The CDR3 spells CASSFRGTEAFF. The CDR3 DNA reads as TGCGCCAGCAGCTTCCGGGGCACTGAAGCTTTCTTT.

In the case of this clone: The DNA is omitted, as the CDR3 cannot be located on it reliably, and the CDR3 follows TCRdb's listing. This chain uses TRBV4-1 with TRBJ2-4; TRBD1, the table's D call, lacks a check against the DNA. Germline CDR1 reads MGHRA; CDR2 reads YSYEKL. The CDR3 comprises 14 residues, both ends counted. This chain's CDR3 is CASSQDWGTGTEYF.

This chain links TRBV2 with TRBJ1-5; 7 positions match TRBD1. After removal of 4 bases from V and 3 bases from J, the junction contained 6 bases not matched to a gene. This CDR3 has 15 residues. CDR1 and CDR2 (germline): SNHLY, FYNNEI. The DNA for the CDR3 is TGTGCCAGCAGTGGGGAGGGGGCCTACAATCAGCCCCAGCATTTT. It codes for CASSGEGAYNQPQHF. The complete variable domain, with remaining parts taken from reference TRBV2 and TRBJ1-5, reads EPEVTQTPSHQVTQMGQEVILRCVPISNHLYFYWYRQILGQKVEFLVSFYNNEISEKSEIFDDQFSVERPDGSNFTLKIRSTKLEDSAMYFCASSGEGAYNQPQHFGDGTRLSIL.